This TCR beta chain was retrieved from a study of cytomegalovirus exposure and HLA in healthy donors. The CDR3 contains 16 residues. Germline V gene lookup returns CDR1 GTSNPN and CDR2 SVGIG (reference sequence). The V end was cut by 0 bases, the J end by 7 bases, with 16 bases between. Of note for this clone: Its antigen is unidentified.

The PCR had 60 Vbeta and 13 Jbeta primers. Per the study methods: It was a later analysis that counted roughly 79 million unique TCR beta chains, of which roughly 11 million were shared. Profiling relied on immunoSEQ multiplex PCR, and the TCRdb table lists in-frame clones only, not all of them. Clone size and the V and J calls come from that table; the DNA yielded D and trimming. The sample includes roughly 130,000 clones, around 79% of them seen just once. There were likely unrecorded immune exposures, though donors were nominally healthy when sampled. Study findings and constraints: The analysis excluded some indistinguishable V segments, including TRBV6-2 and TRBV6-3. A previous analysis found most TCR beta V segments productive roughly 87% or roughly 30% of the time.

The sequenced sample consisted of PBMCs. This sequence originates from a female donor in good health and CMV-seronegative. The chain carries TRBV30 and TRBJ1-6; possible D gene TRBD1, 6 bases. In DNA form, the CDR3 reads TGTGCCTGGAGTGTTCCCCTTGGACAGTCAAATTCACCCCTCCACTTT. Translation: CAWSVPLGQSNSPLHF.